Shown below are 29 T cell receptor beta chains from a single sample sequenced in a study of technical replicates of blood from several donors. Some clones are missing from TCRdb's copy, which holds only in-frame ones; the method was immunoSEQ multiplex PCR. Of more than 45,000 clones in the sample, just under 95% were seen once. The sequenced material came from PBMCs. These receptors came from a human donor in good health. Some clones in this sample may be carry-over from other donors' samples.

The chain has TRBV7-2 and TRBJ2-7, with 10 bases aligning to TRBD2. V lost 6 bases to trimming and J lost 3 bases; unmatched junction nucleotides: 8. This CDR3 is built from 15 residues. Germline V gives CDR1 SGHTA, CDR2 FQGNSA. CDR3 in DNA: TGTGCCAGCAGAGAGGGACTAGCGAACCTCTACGAGCAGTACTTC. Translated, it gives CASREGLANLYEQYF.

The chain links TRBV13 to TRBJ2-7; weak D call: TRBD1 (6 bases). Germline loops: CDR1 PRHDT, CDR2 FYEKMQ (reference sequence). Trimming left V 5 bases short and J 0 bases short, with 14 bases between. The CDR3 covers 15 residues. The CDR3 nucleotides read TGTGCCAGCAGCGAAGGTCCAGGGGCCTCCTACGAGCAGTACTTC. Protein: CASSEGPGASYEQYF.

The chain recombines TRBV7-3 with TRBJ2-1; D not certain. The length of the CDR3 is 12 residues. V gave up 0 bases and J gave up 10 bases, with 7 bases separating them. Germline CDR1 is SGHTA and CDR2 is FQGTGA. CDR3 bases: TGTGCCAGCAGCTTAACGAACGGGGAGCAGTTCTTC. Translated, it gives CASSLTNGEQFF.

The J gene is TRBJ1-1, the V gene TRBV9; D remains unclear. CDR1 and CDR2 from the germline V gene are SGDLS and YYNGEE. Between the trimmed V and J ends, which lost 0 bases and 1 base, there was a span of 10 bases. CDR3 length equals 15 residues. The CDR3 DNA is TGTGCCAGCAGCGTAGTGGGCTCGGCGAACACTGAAGCTTTCTTT. Translating it yields CASSVVGSANTEAFF.

The gene calls are TRBV5-4 and TRBJ2-1; 12 bases fit TRBD2. Germline trimming cut 4 bases from V and 7 bases from J; bases unmatched to any gene: 6. The V gene's germline CDR1 is SGHNT and CDR2 YYREEE (reference sequence). There are 15 residues in the CDR3. CDR3 region: CASSPTSGGVNEQFF. The CDR3 coding sequence is TGTGCCAGCAGCCCGACTAGCGGGGGTGTAAATGAGCAGTTCTTC.

The chain uses TRBV19 and TRBJ1-5; 9 nucleotides match TRBD1. The CDR3 is made up of 16 amino acids. V shed 6 bases, J shed 6 bases, and the junction held 12 bases outside the gene matches. Germline V gene sequence: CDR1 LNHDA, CDR2 SQIVND (reference sequence). As DNA, the CDR3 is TGTGCCAGTAGGACACCAACGACAGGGGGATTTCAGCCCCAGCATTTT. This encodes CASRTPTTGGFQPQHF. The full variable domain, in which reference TRBV19 and TRBJ1-5 provide the parts outside the CDR3, is DGGITQSPKYLFRKEGQNVTLSCEQNLNHDAMYWYRQDPGQGLRLIYYSQIVNDFQKGDIAEGYSVSREKKESFPLTVTSAQKNPTAFYLCASRTPTTGGFQPQHFGDGTRLSIL.

V and J are TRBV2 and TRBJ1-2; 12 positions agree with TRBD1. Per germline, CDR1 SNHLY and CDR2 FYNNEI. This CDR3 region has 16 residues. V was pared by 8 bases and J by 7 bases, with 14 bases of the junction left unmatched. CDR3: CASSQSVRDRGLGYTF. For the CDR3, the DNA is TGTGCCAGCTCTCAATCAGTCCGGGACAGGGGGCTTGGCTACACCTTC.

This chain connects TRBV18 to TRBJ1-5; D is uncertain. This CDR3 is built from 14 residues. Germline CDR1 and CDR2: KGHSH and LQKENI. V was cut by 4 bases and J by 0 bases, with 7 bases left in between. The CDR3 region has the DNA TGTGCCAGCTCACAAGGACTTAGCAATCAGCCCCAGCATTTT. Amino acids: CASSQGLSNQPQHF.

The J gene is TRBJ1-6, the V gene TRBV5-4; TRBD1 agrees at 7 bases. The trim removed 3 bases at V and 8 bases at J, leaving 5 bases unmatched. The CDR3 covers 14 residues. Germline V gives CDR1 SGHNT, CDR2 YYREEE (reference sequence). Here the CDR3 reads CASSSGTAYSPLHF. The CDR3 coding sequence is TGTGCCAGCAGCTCCGGGACAGCCTATTCACCCCTCCACTTT.

The V gene is TRBV5-8, the J gene TRBJ2-6; D perhaps matches TRBD2 (5 bases). The CDR3 runs 17 residues. The V gene's germline CDR1 is SGHTS and CDR2 YDEGEE. Between the trimmed V and J ends, which lost 0 bases and 2 bases, there was a span of 12 bases. CDR3 amino acids: CASSLDSSGTGANVLTF. The CDR3 coding sequence is TGTGCCAGCAGCTTGGATTCCTCCGGGACTGGGGCCAACGTCCTGACTTTC. Together with reference TRBV5-8 and TRBJ2-6, the CDR3 gives the full variable domain: EAGVTQSPTHLIKTRGQQATLRCSPISGHTSVYWYQQALGLGLQFLLWYDEGEERNRGNFPPRFSGRQFPNYSSELNVNALELEDSALYLCASSLDSSGTGANVLTFGAGSRLTVL.

V usage is TRBV30 and J usage is TRBJ2-5, with TRBD2 matching 13 bases. The CDR3 spans 16 residues. The J segment lost 4 bases and the V segment lost 3 bases, leaving 8 bases of the junction unmatched. The germline V gene has CDR1 GTSNPN and CDR2 SVGIG (reference sequence). CDR3 loop: CAWRGGTSGKGETQYF. In nucleotides, the CDR3 is TGTGCCTGGAGGGGCGGGACTAGCGGGAAAGGAGAGACCCAGTACTTC.

The V gene is TRBV7-8, the J gene TRBJ2-1; weak D call: TRBD1 (6 bases). Germline lookup yields CDR1 SGHVS and CDR2 FQNEAQ. The CDR3 loop spans 12 amino acids. The ends were cut back, 5 bases at V and 9 bases at J, with 11 bases in the middle. The DNA of the CDR3 is TGTGCCAGCAGCGTAAACAGGGTTGAGCAGTTCTTC. This translates into CASSVNRVEQFF.

V and J are TRBV7-9 and TRBJ2-7; 8 bases fit TRBD1. CDR3 length equals 14 residues. Trimming cost V 5 bases and J 5 bases; bases outside gene matches: 8. Germline V gene lookup returns CDR1 SEHNR and CDR2 FQNEAQ (reference sequence). The CDR3 reads CASSLPDRGNEQYF. For the CDR3, the DNA is TGTGCCAGCAGCCTTCCCGACAGGGGCAACGAGCAGTACTTC.

This chain uses TRBV19 with TRBJ1-1; perhaps TRBD1 as D (6 bases). V shed 5 bases and J shed 1 base, with 14 bases lying between them. The CDR3 extends over 15 amino acids. The germline gives CDR1 LNHDA, CDR2 SQIVND (reference sequence). CDR3 in amino acids: CASSFEPTGNTEAFF. The DNA of the CDR3 is TGTGCCAGTAGTTTCGAGCCGACAGGGAACACTGAAGCTTTCTTT.

The chain recombines TRBV29-1 with TRBJ2-1, with 8 bases that match TRBD1. The CDR3 contains 12 residues. Germline CDR1 SQVTM, CDR2 ANQGSEA. Trimming removed 7 bases from V and 4 bases from J; junction bases left unmatched: 3. The CDR3 protein is CSAGTGYNEQFF. The CDR3 DNA reads TGCAGCGCTGGGACAGGTTACAATGAGCAGTTCTTC.

The rearrangement links TRBV9 to TRBJ1-3; TRBD1 matches 7 bases. This CDR3 is built from 15 residues. Germline CDR1 SGDLS, CDR2 YYNGEE. The V segment lost 3 bases and the J segment 1 base; nucleotides outside the gene matches: 4. CDR3 sequence (DNA): TGTGCCAGCAGCGCGGGACAGACTTCTGGAAACACCATATATTTT. Protein: CASSAGQTSGNTIYF.

The chain carries TRBV5-1 and TRBJ1-1; D is undetermined. Per germline, CDR1 SGHRS and CDR2 YFSETQ. The CDR3 consists of 16 residues. V was cut by 0 bases and J by 0 bases, with 12 bases left in between. The CDR3 sequence: CASSLATATVNTEAFF. CDR3 nucleotide sequence: TGCGCCAGCAGCTTGGCCACTGCTACGGTGAACACTGAAGCTTTCTTT.

This rearrangement joins TRBV27 to TRBJ1-2, with D possibly matching TRBD1 (5 bases). CDR1 and CDR2 from the germline V gene are MNHEY and SMNVEV (reference sequence). The CDR3 totals 15 residues. V lost 1 base and J 3 bases, leaving 12 bases between the germline ends. The DNA for the CDR3 is TGTGCCAGCAGTTTATGGGGGGGTTCAGACTATGGCTACACCTTC. Protein product: CASSLWGGSDYGYTF.

Written as DNA, the CDR3 is TGTGCCAGCAGTTCAAGGGGACAGCCTCCTAACTATGGCTACACCTTC. Translating it yields CASSSRGQPPNYGYTF. The rearrangement links TRBV27 to TRBJ1-2; 7 nucleotides agree with TRBD1. Germline V gene data show CDR1 as MNHEY and CDR2 as SMNVEV (reference sequence). The CDR3 covers 16 residues. The junction had 8 bases not matched to a gene; V was cut back by 4 bases and J by 0 bases.

The chain couples TRBV7-2 to TRBJ2-1; 8 nucleotides align to TRBD2. This CDR3 comprises 16 residues. Germline V lookup: CDR1 SGHTA, CDR2 FQGNSA. V lost 2 bases to trimming and J lost 4 bases; unmatched junction nucleotides: 7. Here the CDR3 reads CASSLSVTSGYNEQFF. DNA of the CDR3: TGTGCCAGCAGCTTATCAGTAACTAGCGGTTACAATGAGCAGTTCTTC.

The V call is TRBV7-2, the J call TRBJ2-3; D gene unclear. The CDR3 covers 14 residues. V dropped 5 bases and J dropped 0 bases, with 9 bases sitting between them. Germline assignment: CDR1 SGHTA and CDR2 FQGNSA. CDR3 sequence: CASSVTTSTDTQYF. Here the CDR3 DNA reads TGTGCCAGCAGCGTTACGACTAGCACAGATACGCAGTATTTT. The full variable domain, its missing parts supplied by reference TRBV7-2 and TRBJ2-3, is GAGVSQSPSNKVTEKGKDVELRCDPISGHTALYWYRQSLGQGLEFLIYFQGNSAPDKSGLPSDRFSAERTGGSVSTLTIQRTQQEDSAVYLCASSVTTSTDTQYFGPGTRLTVL.

This sequence joins TRBV25-1 and TRBJ1-2; weak D call: TRBD1 (6 bases). CDR1 is MGHDK and CDR2 is SYGVNS in the germline V gene. The CDR3 runs to 12 residues. Trimming took off 3 bases at V and 5 bases at J, with 7 bases between the two ends. CDR3 DNA sequence: TGTGCCAGCAGTGAGACAGGATATGGCTACACCTTC. This encodes CASSETGYGYTF.

V and J are TRBV5-4 and TRBJ2-7; 8 positions match TRBD2. The CDR3 runs 15 residues. CDR1 and CDR2 from the germline V gene are SGHNT and YYREEE (reference sequence). The trim removed 2 bases at V and 1 base at J, leaving 5 bases unmatched. CDR3: CASSFSPSGSYEQYF. CDR3 DNA: TGTGCCAGCAGCTTTTCGCCTAGCGGGTCCTACGAGCAGTACTTC.

J is TRBJ1-4 and V is TRBV5-1; TRBD1 might be the D (6 bases). The CDR3 runs 14 residues. The V end was cut by 7 bases, the J end by 2 bases, with 12 bases between. Germline CDR1 is SGHRS and CDR2 is YFSETQ. The CDR3 here is CASHGDTTNEKLFF. The DNA for the CDR3 is TGCGCCAGCCATGGGGACACCACTAATGAAAAACTGTTTTTT.

The chain combines TRBV7-9 with TRBJ2-7, with 12 nucleotides matching TRBD2. The CDR3 covers 15 residues. The V gene's germline CDR1 is SEHNR and CDR2 FQNEAQ (reference sequence). J gave up 7 bases and V 2 bases, and 6 bases lay outside the gene matches. This CDR3 is CASSLLAGGPKEQYF. DNA for the CDR3: TGTGCCAGCAGCTTACTAGCGGGAGGGCCTAAAGAGCAGTACTTC.

This clone was found once. This chain joins TRBV10-3 and TRBJ2-7; 8 bases agree with TRBD1. CDR1 and CDR2 (germline): ENHRY, SYGVKD. Unmatched junction bases numbered 9, after V lost 6 bases and J lost 5 bases. The CDR3 loop spans 14 amino acids. In nucleotides, the CDR3 is TGTGCCATCAGCCCTGACAGGGGCGGGCACGAGCAGTACTTC. As protein: CAISPDRGGHEQYF.

The chain joins TRBV6-6 to TRBJ2-7; D perhaps matches TRBD2 (5 bases). The CDR3 is 14 amino acids. The germline V gene has CDR1 MNHNY and CDR2 SVGAGI (reference sequence). V shed 5 bases and J shed 4 bases, with 15 bases lying between them. CDR3 coding DNA: TGTGCCAGCAGTATGGACCGGGATTTATACGAGCAGTACTTC. Protein product: CASSMDRDLYEQYF.

The rearrangement joins TRBV28 to TRBJ2-2; 7 nucleotides agree with TRBD1. With V trimmed by 9 bases and J by 5 bases, 6 bases remained unmatched. CDR1 MDHEN and CDR2 SYDVKM come from the germline V gene. The CDR3 loop spans 13 amino acids. DNA for the CDR3: TGTGCCAGTCGACAGGGTTTGACCGGGGAGCTGTTTTTT. Translating it yields CASRQGLTGELFF.

This chain uses TRBV9 with TRBJ2-2; perhaps TRBD2 as D (6 bases). V was shortened by 0 bases and J by 3 bases, with 9 bases between the two germline ends. This CDR3 is built from 15 residues. Germline V gene data show CDR1 as SGDLS and CDR2 as YYNGEE. CDR3 DNA sequence: TGTGCCAGCAGCGTAGGCGGAGGGGACACCGGGGAGCTGTTTTTT. This gives the protein CASSVGGGDTGELFF.